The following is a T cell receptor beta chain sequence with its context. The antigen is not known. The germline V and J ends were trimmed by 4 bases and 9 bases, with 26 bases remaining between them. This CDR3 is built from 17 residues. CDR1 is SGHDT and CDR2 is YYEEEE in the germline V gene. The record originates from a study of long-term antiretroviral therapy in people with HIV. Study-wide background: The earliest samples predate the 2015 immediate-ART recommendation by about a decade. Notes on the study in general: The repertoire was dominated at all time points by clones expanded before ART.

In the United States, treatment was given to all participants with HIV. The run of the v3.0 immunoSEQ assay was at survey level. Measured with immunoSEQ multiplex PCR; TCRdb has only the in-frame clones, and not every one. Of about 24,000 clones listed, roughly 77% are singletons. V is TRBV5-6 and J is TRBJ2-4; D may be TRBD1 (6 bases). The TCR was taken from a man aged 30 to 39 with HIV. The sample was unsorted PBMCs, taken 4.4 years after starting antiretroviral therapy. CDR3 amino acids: CASSPLAAQGGRGIQYF. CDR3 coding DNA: TGTGCCAGCAGCCCCCTCGCCGCCCAAGGGGGAAGGGGCATTCAGTACTTC.